The clone carrying this T cell receptor beta chain came up once. Its antigen is still unknown. The entry originates in a study of response to subunit inactivated influenza vaccine. Germline values: CDR1 DFQATT, CDR2 SNEGSKA (reference sequence). This CDR3 is built from 14 residues. V lost 2 bases, J lost 7 bases, and 18 bases lay in between. TCRdb reprocessed the RT-PCR reads via MiXCR and lists one record per CDR3 protein. The sample records more than 450,000 distinct CDR3 sequences, roughly 10% being singletons. Study findings and constraints: T cells newly recruited by each seasonal influenza vaccination are few, the authors suggested.

The sample was also linked to a second study, of T cells expressing NK-cell markers. That report adds: Production of TCR beta cDNA relied on 5'RACE template switching with UMIs. Sorted CD3+CD56-NKG2C+, CD3+CD56+NKG2C+ and CD3+CD56+NKG2C- T cells supplied the TCR beta repertoires. Uncertainty persisted over the HCMV specificity of expanded NKG2C+ T cell clones.

The clonotype originates from a man between 50 and 59 years old who received an inactivated influenza vaccine. The gene calls are TRBV20-1 and TRBJ2-7, with a tentative D call TRBD2 (6 bases). The specimen was PBMCs from blood, collected on the day of vaccination. The CDR3 sequence is CSARSSGSLGEQYF. In DNA, the CDR3 is TGCAGTGCTAGATCAAGCGGGTCTTTGGGAGAGCAGTACTTC.